Below, 14 T cell receptor beta chains from the same sample are listed, as sequenced in a study of T cell changes during pregnancy in multiple sclerosis. TCRdb's copy holds only in-frame clones and misses some; the assay was immunoSEQ multiplex PCR. This table holds about 92,000 clones, 94% found once. Sequenced here: peripheral blood, sampled in the third trimester of pregnancy. These receptors originate from a female donor with multiple sclerosis, enrolled in a pregnancy study.

This CDR3 reads CASSETFYTQYF. The CDR3 nucleotides are TGTGCCAGCAGTGAAACATTTTATACGCAGTATTTT. This chain joins TRBV25-1 and TRBJ2-3; no definite D call. Trimming cost V 2 bases and J 7 bases, with 7 bases left between them. This CDR3 is built from 12 residues. CDR1 MGHDK and CDR2 SYGVNS come from the germline V gene. The whole variable domain, remainder taken from reference TRBV25-1 and TRBJ2-3, is EADIYQTPRYLVIGTGKKITLECSQTMGHDKMYWYQQDPGMELHLIHYSYGVNSTEKGDLSSESTVSRIRTEHFPLTLESARPSHTSQYLCASSETFYTQYFGPGTRLTVL.

The V gene is TRBV6-1, the J gene TRBJ2-5; 12 nucleotides line up with TRBD2. The germline V gene encodes CDR1 MNHNS and CDR2 SASEGT. V lost 2 bases, J lost 2 bases, and 9 bases stayed unmatched. This CDR3 is 18 amino acids long. This chain's CDR3 is CASSEWLAGGPGQETQYF. The CDR3 DNA is TGTGCCAGCAGTGAATGGCTAGCGGGAGGGCCGGGGCAAGAGACCCAGTACTTC.

The chain's CDR3 is CASSIVNGGNQPQHF. In DNA form, the CDR3 reads TGTGCCAGTAGTATAGTAAATGGAGGGAATCAGCCCCAGCATTTT. The chain is built from TRBV19 and TRBJ1-5; D remains ambiguous. Germline V lookup: CDR1 LNHDA, CDR2 SQIVND (reference sequence). The CDR3 consists of 15 residues. V shed 1 base and J shed 4 bases, with 11 bases lying between them.

This clone turned up a few times. The chain links TRBV13 to TRBJ2-7; 10 bases align to TRBD2. Germline assignment: CDR1 PRHDT and CDR2 FYEKMQ (reference sequence). The V segment lost 5 bases and the J segment 5 bases; nucleotides outside the gene matches: 6. CDR3 length: 14 residues. The CDR3 protein is CASSESGRVHEQYF. In DNA form, the CDR3 reads TGTGCCAGCAGCGAGAGCGGGAGGGTCCACGAGCAGTACTTC.

The chain combines TRBV4-2 with TRBJ2-7; 14 nucleotides line up with TRBD2. Trimming at V came to 1 base and at J to 0 bases, leaving 5 bases not matched to a gene. Germline lookup yields CDR1 LGHNA and CDR2 YNFKEQ. The CDR3 length is 18 residues. The CDR3 coding sequence is TGTGCCAGCAGCCAAGCTGGGACTAGCGGGAGCCTCTCCTACGAGCAGTACTTC. This codes for CASSQAGTSGSLSYEQYF.

This clone appeared a few times. The chain employs TRBV21-1 and TRBJ1-5; whether TRBD1, the table's D call, matches the DNA was not checked. TRBV21-1 is noted as a pseudogene. The CDR3 is 19 amino acids. The chain's CDR3 is CASSKDSSGQGAVNQPQHF. For the CDR3, the DNA is TGTGCCAGCAGCAAAGACTCATCAGGACAGGGGGCTGTCAATCAGCCCCAGCATTTT.

The chain carries TRBV5-1 and TRBJ1-1; D is ambiguous. The CDR3 has 18 residues. CDR1 is SGHRS and CDR2 is YFSETQ in the germline V gene. Trimming shortened V by 0 bases and J by 0 bases, and 18 bases separated the two germline ends. This CDR3 reads CASSLAPRLGAMNTEAFF. CDR3 nucleotide sequence: TGCGCCAGCAGCTTGGCCCCGCGGCTTGGCGCAATGAACACTGAAGCTTTCTTT.

V gene TRBV10-3 combines with J gene TRBJ2-1; D is undetermined. With 4 bases removed from V and 0 bases from J, the gap between germline ends came to 13 bases. The germline CDR1 and CDR2 sequences are ENHRY and SYGVKD. The CDR3 is 16 residues long. CDR3 bases: TGTGCCATCAGTGGGTCACTCAACCGCTCCTACAATGAGCAGTTCTTC. The encoded protein is CAISGSLNRSYNEQFF.

The rearrangement uses TRBV7-9 and TRBJ2-2, with TRBD1 identical over 8 bases. This CDR3 is built from 14 residues. V lost 7 bases and J lost 0; bases outside the gene matches: 1. CDR1 and CDR2 from the germline V gene are SEHNR and FQNEAQ (reference sequence). The CDR3 DNA reads as TGTGCCAGCACGACAGGGGCGAACACCGGGGAGCTGTTTTTT. Translating gives CASTTGANTGELFF.

The rearrangement uses TRBV14 and TRBJ1-2; D is unclear. The V end was cut by 6 bases, the J end by 0 bases, with 11 bases between. Germline V gives CDR1 SGHDN, CDR2 FVKESK. The CDR3 totals 14 residues. CDR3 sequence: CASSPDGANYGYTF. The CDR3 nucleotides read TGTGCCAGCAGTCCAGACGGAGCTAACTATGGCTACACCTTC.

V and J are TRBV7-6 and TRBJ1-2; no clear D. There are 12 residues in the CDR3. V was trimmed by 1 base and J by 6 bases, leaving 6 bases between them. The V gene's germline CDR1 is SGHVS and CDR2 FNYEAQ. CDR3 sequence (DNA): TGTGCCAGCAGCTTAGACAGACATGGCTACACCTTC. Its translation: CASSLDRHGYTF.

The chain recombines TRBV5-1 with TRBJ2-7, with 7 positions matching TRBD2. Germline V gives CDR1 SGHRS, CDR2 YFSETQ. The CDR3 runs to 14 residues. V was clipped by 5 bases and J by 0 bases; unmatched bases: 5. The CDR3 coding sequence is TGCGCCAGCAGTATCGGGGGGAGCTCCTACGAGCAGTACTTC. It specifies CASSIGGSSYEQYF.

There are a few counts of this clone. The V call is TRBV7-9, the J call TRBJ2-1, with 13 positions matching TRBD2. This CDR3 comprises 17 residues. Germline-derived CDR1 and CDR2 are SEHNR and FQNEAQ (reference sequence). V trimming: 5 bases; J trimming: 6 bases; junction bases outside the gene matches: 10. The CDR3 protein is CASSALRGLAGVNEQFF. For the CDR3, the DNA is TGTGCCAGCAGCGCGCTAAGAGGACTAGCGGGAGTCAATGAGCAGTTCTTC.

The chain carries TRBV25-1 and TRBJ2-1, with 7 bases fitting TRBD1. CDR1 is MGHDK and CDR2 is SYGVNS in the germline V gene. With 3 bases clipped from V and 0 bases from J, the junction kept 5 bases outside the gene matches. The CDR3 contains 16 residues. CDR3 region: CASSDRWDSSYNEQFF. The CDR3 bases are TGTGCCAGCAGTGATAGGTGGGACAGCTCCTACAATGAGCAGTTCTTC.